Shown below are 32 T cell receptor beta chains from a single sample sequenced in a study of blood T cell repertoires in COVID-19. Sequencing was performed with immunoSEQ multiplex PCR; in TCRdb, only in-frame clones are kept and a portion is missing. The top ten hold 3.9% of the sample, which has some 100,000 clones, about 74% seen once. Sequenced input: peripheral blood. Receptors were obtained from a man between 65 and 79 years old with COVID-19, enrolled during active disease.

This clone was counted a few times. This chain links TRBV5-6 with TRBJ1-5; no definite D call. Germline V gene data show CDR1 as SGHDT and CDR2 as YYEEEE. This CDR3 region has 14 residues. Trimming left V 6 bases short and J 4 bases short, with 14 bases between. CDR3 sequence reads: CASTMGGGNQPQHF. The CDR3 bases are TGTGCCAGCACCATGGGAGGAGGGAATCAGCCCCAGCATTTT.

In this sample, this clone turned up once. The chain has TRBV7-9 and TRBJ1-6; 10 bases are a match to TRBD1. CDR1 and CDR2 from the germline V gene are SEHNR and FQNEAQ (reference sequence). The CDR3 covers 14 residues. Germline trimming cut 3 bases from V and 10 bases from J; bases unmatched to any gene: 3. The CDR3 sequence is CASSFGQGGSPLHF. DNA of the CDR3: TGTGCCAGCAGCTTTGGACAGGGGGGATCACCCCTCCACTTT.

This chain connects TRBV7-2 to TRBJ1-5; tentative D call: TRBD1 (6 bases). Germline V gene data show CDR1 as SGHTA and CDR2 as FQGNSA. The CDR3 is made up of 14 amino acids. V was shortened by 7 bases and J by 4 bases, with 14 bases between the two germline ends. The CDR3 sequence: CASKAGAGNQPQHF. The DNA of the CDR3 is TGTGCCAGCAAAGCAGGGGCCGGAAATCAGCCCCAGCATTTT.

This clone was picked up a small number of times. The chain employs TRBV5-1 and TRBJ1-1, with TRBD1 as a possible D gene (5 bases). Germline loops: CDR1 SGHRS, CDR2 YFSETQ. The V gene lost 3 bases and the J gene lost 3 bases, with 15 bases spanning the gap. The CDR3 is 15 residues long. The CDR3 loop is CASSSGVWTHTEAFF. The CDR3 DNA follows: TGCGCCAGCAGCTCGGGGGTCTGGACTCACACTGAAGCTTTCTTT.

The chain couples TRBV7-6 to TRBJ1-3; 7 bases are shared with TRBD1. V lost 5 bases, J lost 2 bases, and 6 bases stayed unmatched. From germline, CDR1 is SGHVS and CDR2 FNYEAQ. The CDR3 spans 15 residues. The CDR3 nucleotides read TGTGCCAGCAGCACCAGACAGGGAACTGGAAACACCATATATTTT. Protein product: CASSTRQGTGNTIYF.

The chain uses TRBV4-3 and TRBJ2-1; TRBD2 matches 11 bases. Per the germline V gene, CDR1 is LGHNA and CDR2 is YSLEER. The CDR3 runs 15 residues. The junction had 1 base not matched to a gene; V was cut back by 0 bases and J by 6 bases. CDR3 loop: CASSQEGLAVNEQFF. The CDR3 bases are TGCGCCAGCAGCCAAGAGGGACTAGCGGTCAATGAGCAGTTCTTC.

The rearrangement links TRBV25-1 to TRBJ1-4; TRBD1 might be the D (6 bases). Germline loops: CDR1 MGHDK, CDR2 SYGVNS. This CDR3 spans 14 amino acids. V lost 3 bases, J lost 5 bases, and 10 bases lay in between. CDR3 bases: TGTGCCAGCAGTGACGACAGGACAAATGAAAAACTGTTTTTT. Its protein is CASSDDRTNEKLFF. The full variable domain, with the rest looked up from reference TRBV25-1 and TRBJ1-4, is EADIYQTPRYLVIGTGKKITLECSQTMGHDKMYWYQQDPGMELHLIHYSYGVNSTEKGDLSSESTVSRIRTEHFPLTLESARPSHTSQYLCASSDDRTNEKLFFGSGTQLSVL.

The chain carries TRBV6-5 and TRBJ2-1; a weak D match, TRBD2 (6 bases). V was shortened by 2 bases and J by 12 bases, with 23 bases between the two germline ends. This CDR3 spans 16 amino acids. Germline-derived CDR1 and CDR2 are MNHEY and SVGAGI. The CDR3 spells CASSYVVGGGYFGQFF. The DNA for the CDR3 is TGTGCCAGCAGTTACGTCGTGGGTGGAGGGTATTTTGGGCAGTTCTTC.

This clone was seen a handful of times. The rearrangement joins TRBV18 to TRBJ2-3; TRBD2 aligns across 9 bases. The CDR3 runs to 16 residues. CDR1 is KGHSH and CDR2 is LQKENI in the germline V gene. Trimming cost V 3 bases and J 0 bases; bases outside gene matches: 4. CDR3 in amino acids: CASSPPGTSSTDTQYF. The CDR3 DNA follows: TGTGCCAGCTCACCCCCCGGGACTAGCAGCACAGATACGCAGTATTTT.

The genes are TRBV7-2 and TRBJ2-5, with 11 bases identical to TRBD2. CDR1 and CDR2 (germline): SGHTA, FQGNSA. V dropped 5 bases and J dropped 5; count of bases not matched to a gene: 4. This CDR3 region has 14 residues. The CDR3 protein is CASSLSGREETQYF. CDR3 sequence (DNA): TGTGCCAGCAGCCTTAGCGGGAGGGAGGAGACCCAGTACTTC.

The J gene is TRBJ2-1, the V gene TRBV12-5, with D perhaps TRBD2 (5 bases). V gave up 7 bases and J gave up 2 bases, with 15 bases separating them. CDR1 is LGHNT, CDR2 FRNRAP, per germline. The CDR3 length is 15 residues. CDR3 region: CASASREGAYNEQFF. For the CDR3, the DNA is TGTGCTAGTGCCTCCCGCGAGGGAGCCTACAATGAGCAGTTCTTC.

J is TRBJ2-3 and V is TRBV3-1 (or the pseudogene TRBV3-2); D unclear. Germline V gene sequence: CDR1 LGHDT, CDR2 YNNKEL (reference sequence). This CDR3 spans 14 amino acids. Trimming cost V 1 base and J 3 bases, with 8 bases left between them. DNA of the CDR3: TGTGCCAGCAGCCAAGCCCGGTTGACAGATACGCAGTATTTT. It encodes CASSQARLTDTQYF.

This clone showed up many times. The rearrangement links TRBV6-6 to TRBJ2-7; the D gene is possibly TRBD1 (7 bases). There are 14 residues in the CDR3. Germline values: CDR1 MNHNY, CDR2 SVGAGI (reference sequence). Trimming stripped 7 bases from V and 3 bases from J, with 16 bases between. The CDR3 DNA reads as TGTGCCAGCATGATCGGACAGGAGGGCTACGAGCAGTACTTC. Amino acid sequence: CASMIGQEGYEQYF.

The rearrangement joins TRBV4-2 to TRBJ2-7; D possibly corresponds to TRBD2 (6 bases). V was pared by 1 base and J by 0 bases, with 10 bases between. CDR3 length: 15 amino acids. Germline CDR1 reads LGHNA; CDR2 reads YNFKEQ. CDR3 amino acids: CASSQGGTSSYEQYF. The CDR3 DNA reads as TGTGCCAGCAGCCAAGGCGGGACCTCCTCCTACGAGCAGTACTTC.

CDR3 in amino acids: CASSQERGTGTDREKLFF. CDR3 DNA: TGCGCCAGCAGCCAAGAAAGGGGGACCGGGACAGATCGTGAAAAACTGTTTTTT. The chain carries TRBV4-3 and TRBJ1-4; 7 bases fit TRBD1. CDR1 LGHNA and CDR2 YSLEER come from the germline V gene. The J segment lost 7 bases and the V segment lost 0 bases, leaving 14 bases of the junction unmatched. This CDR3 has 18 residues.

The CDR3 DNA is TGTGCCAGCAGTTACGGACAGAGCTCCTACAATGAGCAGTTCTTC. Encoded protein: CASSYGQSSYNEQFF. The chain is built from TRBV7-2 and TRBJ2-1; a possible D gene is TRBD1 (6 bases). In germline, CDR1 is SGHTA, CDR2 FQGNSA. CDR3 size: 15 residues. The V and J ends lost 6 bases and 0 bases respectively, with 12 bases between them.

The chain carries TRBV19 and TRBJ2-7; 11 bases agree with TRBD2. The CDR3 runs 16 residues. Losses at the gene ends were 6 bases for V and 2 bases for J; bases not matched to a gene: 9. Looked up from germline, CDR1 is LNHDA and CDR2 is SQIVND (reference sequence). CDR3 nucleotides: TGTGCCAGTAGCCTTACTAGCGGGAGTATGACCTACGAGCAGTACTTC. Translated: CASSLTSGSMTYEQYF.

The chain is built from TRBV6-6 and TRBJ1-6, with D possibly being TRBD1 (6 bases). Between the trimmed V and J ends, which lost 5 bases and 7 bases, there was a span of 21 bases. Germline V gene data show CDR1 as MNHNY and CDR2 as SVGAGI (reference sequence). The CDR3 has 17 residues. CDR3 residues: CASSPTLRITGNSPLHF. The CDR3 DNA reads as TGTGCCAGCAGTCCAACACTTCGAATTACAGGGAATTCACCCCTCCACTTT.

This clone appeared many times. V usage is TRBV4-1 and J usage is TRBJ2-7; 8 nucleotides agree with TRBD1. The CDR3 is 16 residues long. Trimming cost V 4 bases and J 3 bases; bases outside gene matches: 11. CDR1 MGHRA and CDR2 YSYEKL come from the germline V gene. CDR3 protein: CASSRGPGQAFYEQYF. CDR3 nucleotide sequence: TGCGCCAGCAGCCGGGGTCCGGGACAGGCCTTCTACGAGCAGTACTTC.

This clone was detected a few times. V gene TRBV5-6 combines with J gene TRBJ2-2; 10 nucleotides match TRBD1. CDR1 SGHDT and CDR2 YYEEEE come from the germline V gene. V dropped 6 bases and J dropped 5; count of bases not matched to a gene: 7. CDR3 length: 15 residues. The CDR3 DNA reads as TGTGCCAGCACCCTCGGGACAGGGGTGACCGGGGAGCTGTTTTTT. Its translation is CASTLGTGVTGELFF.

The V and J genes are TRBV6-5 and TRBJ2-2; D ambiguous. This CDR3 spans 13 amino acids. The germline V gene has CDR1 MNHEY and CDR2 SVGAGI. V lost 7 bases, J lost 2 bases, and 8 bases lay in between. In DNA form, the CDR3 reads TGTGCCAGCACCCTATCTAACACCGGGGAGCTGTTTTTT. Encoded protein: CASTLSNTGELFF.

This clone is labeled as medium-sized. The chain recombines TRBV29-1 with TRBJ2-7, with TRBD1 identical over 8 bases. V lost 7 bases and J lost 2; bases outside the gene matches: 4. This CDR3 contains 12 residues. The germline gives CDR1 SQVTM, CDR2 ANQGSEA. As DNA, the CDR3 is TGCAGCGCTGGACAGGGAGCCTACGAGCAGTACTTC. Protein sequence: CSAGQGAYEQYF.

This chain uses TRBV5-1 with TRBJ2-7, with D possibly being TRBD2 (5 bases). The V end was cut by 0 bases, the J end by 1 base, with 11 bases between. CDR3 size: 15 residues. The germline V gene has CDR1 SGHRS and CDR2 YFSETQ. The CDR3: CASSLATGRSYEQYF. The CDR3, as DNA: TGCGCCAGCAGCTTGGCCACGGGAAGGTCCTACGAGCAGTACTTC.

The gene calls are TRBV12-3 or TRBV12-4 and TRBJ2-3; weak D call: TRBD1 (5 bases). The V end lost 5 bases, the J end lost 15 bases, and 15 bases lay between the germline ends. The CDR3 is made up of 11 amino acids. CDR3 protein: CASSRGPTAYF. In DNA form, the CDR3 reads TGTGCCAGCAGTCGAGGACCGACAGCCTATTTT.

This rearrangement joins TRBV5-8 to TRBJ2-1; 8 nucleotides match TRBD2. V dropped 0 bases and J dropped 4; count of bases not matched to a gene: 3. The length of the CDR3 is 15 residues. The germline V gene has CDR1 SGHTS and CDR2 YDEGEE. The CDR3 loop reads CASSLEASGYNEQFF. CDR3 DNA: TGTGCCAGCAGCTTGGAAGCTAGCGGGTACAATGAGCAGTTCTTC.

Note on this clone: This sample also contains other DNA sequences that code for the same CDR3. V and J are TRBV5-4 and TRBJ2-2; 11 bases map to TRBD2. V shed 4 bases, J shed 0 bases, and the junction held 2 bases outside the gene matches. The germline CDR1 and CDR2 sequences are SGHNT and YYREEE (reference sequence). The CDR3 runs to 16 residues. The CDR3 loop is CASSLAGGSNTGELFF. CDR3 in DNA: TGTGCCAGCAGCCTAGCGGGAGGTTCGAACACCGGGGAGCTGTTTTTT.

The gene calls are TRBV6-2 or TRBV6-3 and TRBJ2-3, with D perhaps TRBD2 (5 bases). From germline, CDR1 is MNHEY and CDR2 SVGEGT. V gave up 5 bases and J gave up 9 bases, with 15 bases separating them. This CDR3 has 13 amino acids. CDR3 coding DNA: TGTGCCAGCAGTCCCCTAGCACGTGGCACGCAGTATTTT. Amino acids: CASSPLARGTQYF.

The V gene is TRBV2, the J gene TRBJ1-5; D ambiguous. The V and J ends lost 2 bases and 2 bases respectively, with 10 bases between them. Germline lookup yields CDR1 SNHLY and CDR2 FYNNEI. This CDR3 is 15 amino acids long. DNA for the CDR3: TGTGCCAGCAGTGAAATGGGCCAGGGCAATCAGCCCCAGCATTTT. Protein: CASSEMGQGNQPQHF.

The genes are TRBV28 and TRBJ1-2; 7 positions agree with TRBD1. Unmatched junction bases numbered 4, after V lost 5 bases and J lost 4 bases. The CDR3 extends over 13 amino acids. From germline, CDR1 is MDHEN and CDR2 SYDVKM. The CDR3 here is CASSKRDSYGYTF. In nucleotides, the CDR3 is TGTGCCAGCAGTAAACGGGACAGCTATGGCTACACCTTC.

CDR3 sequence (DNA): TGTGCCAGCAGCTGGGGACAGGGACAAGAGACCCAGTACTTC. It codes for CASSWGQGQETQYF. This chain connects TRBV5-4 to TRBJ2-5; 9 bases align to TRBD1. Germline CDR1 and CDR2: SGHNT and YYREEE (reference sequence). V gave up 3 bases and J gave up 2 bases; unmatched junction bases: 2. The CDR3 is made up of 14 amino acids.

The chain recombines TRBV28 with TRBJ1-1; the match to TRBD1 covers 7 bases. The CDR3 has 14 residues. CDR1 and CDR2 from the germline V gene are MDHEN and SYDVKM. V trimming: 6 bases; J trimming: 4 bases; junction bases outside the gene matches: 8. The CDR3 loop is CASSPPDRVTEAFF. CDR3 DNA: TGTGCCAGCAGCCCCCCCGACAGGGTCACTGAAGCTTTCTTT.

This clone was counted a single time. V is TRBV9 and J is TRBJ2-1; TRBD2 matches 10 bases. Per the germline V gene, CDR1 is SGDLS and CDR2 is YYNGEE. V was clipped by 1 base and J by 6 bases; unmatched bases: 1. This CDR3 is 14 amino acids long. Here the CDR3 DNA reads TGTGCCAGCAGCGTATTAGCGGGAGGCAATGAGCAGTTCTTC. The encoded protein is CASSVLAGGNEQFF.